This TCR beta chain is from a study of blood T cells in healthy people across ages. This clonotype was seen many times. One end of the junction is discordant with germline, which a read error may explain. Germline V gene data show CDR1 as SGHRS and CDR2 as YFSETQ. This CDR3 has 12 residues. A sample-barcoded 5' primer and a J-beta primer mix were used in a second PCR of roughly 7 to 11 cycles. From the 5' RACE reads, TCRdb called clonotypes with MiXCR, one entry per CDR3 protein. In the table there are approximately 1,700,000 distinct CDR3 sequences, 39% of which are singletons. This sequence joins TRBV5-1 and TRBJ2-5; D is ambiguous. The source material was blood. The TCR originated in a human donor in good health. The CDR3 DNA is TGTGCCAGCAGCTCGCATCAAGAGACCCAGTACTTC. It codes for CASSSHQETQYF.